This T cell receptor beta chain derives from a study of cytotoxic CD8 clonotypes in ibrutinib-treated CLL. Study in general: Mean per-sample yields comprised just over 250,000 productive templates and 85,000 to 100,000 productive rearrangements. Study-level points and caveats: Shared public clonotypes were rare, and on treatment they either got smaller or stayed the same. At progression, clonality fell back toward baseline after rising at ibrutinib response.

On this clone itself: What it recognizes is unknown.

This CDR3 is 14 amino acids long. Trimming took 4 bases from V and 7 from J, leaving 15 bases between them. Germline V lookup: CDR1 SGHNT, CDR2 YYREEE (reference sequence). Sequencing was designed to attain a depth spanning 1 in 200,000 to 1 in 1 million T cells. Data came from immunoSEQ multiplex PCR; TCRdb stores just in-frame clones and leaves some out. The table includes about 130,000 clones, roughly 85% detected once. The genes are TRBV5-4 and TRBJ2-1; D could derive from TRBD1 or TRBD2 (6 bases each). The sequence was collected from a human donor with chronic lymphocytic leukemia. The sequences come from PBMCs, collected after 24 months of ibrutinib treatment. This CDR3 is CASSPPQGTNEQFF. CDR3 DNA sequence: TGTGCCAGCAGCCCCCCTCAGGGGACTAATGAGCAGTTCTTC.